These T cell receptor beta chains were read from a single sample in a study of cytomegalovirus exposure and HLA in healthy donors. Some clones are missing from TCRdb's copy, which holds only in-frame ones; the method was immunoSEQ multiplex PCR. The repertoire holds 93,000 or so clones, with around 76% as singletons. The sequenced material came from PBMCs. The source of these receptors is a woman between 18 and 29 years old in good health and CMV-seropositive. Each CDR3 is given with its conserved first and last residue. D genes are given only for firm matches. Some rows have no size entry. The others give once, few or many, or a class for an expanded clone.

NA,TRBJ1-2,TRBV11-1,TRBD1,TGTGCCAGCAGCCATGATCGGGTGACAGGGGTGGCTGGCTACACCTTC,CASSHDRVTGVAGYTF
few,TRBJ2-5,TRBV7-3,TRBD1,TGTGCCAGCAGCGTCGGGACAGGCCGGGAGACCCAGTACTTC,CASSVGTGRETQYF
few,TRBJ1-2,TRBV5-4,NA,TGTGCCAGCAGCTACGACACAGTACCCTCTTTTGGCTACACCTTC,CASSYDTVPSFGYTF
few,TRBJ2-5,TRBV6-6,TRBD1,TGTGCCAGCAGCCTACAGGGGTGGGTAGAGACCCAGTACTTC,CASSLQGWVETQYF
few,TRBJ1-2,TRBV4-2,NA,TGTGCCAGCAGCCAGGCGGTCCGCTATGGCTACACCTTC,CASSQAVRYGYTF
NA,TRBJ1-2,TRBV4-1,NA,TGCGCCAGCAGCCAAACACACCTTAACTATGGCTACACCTTC,CASSQTHLNYGYTF
NA,TRBJ1-1,TRBV2,NA,TGTGCCAGCAGTGAAGCGCTAAACACTGAAGCTTTCTTT,CASSEALNTEAFF
NA,TRBJ1-5,TRBV5-1,TRBD1,TGCGCCAGCAGCTTGGTAGGGGGCCAGCCCCAGCATTTT,CASSLVGGQPQHF
NA,TRBJ1-5,TRBV28,NA,TGTGCCAGCAGTACTCAGGGGTCTCAGCCCCAGCATTTT,CASSTQGSQPQHF
few,TRBJ1-3,TRBV18,TRBD1,TGTGCCAGCTCACCACCGCAGGGGGGAGGAAACACCATATATTTT,CASSPPQGGGNTIYF
NA,TRBJ2-3,TRBV15,TRBD1,TGTGCCACCAGCAGCTCCGGGACAGTATTTTCCTACATCCCAGATACGCAGTATTTT,CATSSSGTVFSYIPDTQYF
few,TRBJ2-3,TRBV4-3,NA,TGCGCCAGCAGCCAAGCCGGCGGGATAGGCACAGATACGCAGTATTTT,CASSQAGGIGTDTQYF
few,TRBJ2-7,TRBV13,TRBD1,TGTGCCAGCAGCATAAGACAGGGCCTCCACGAGCAGTACTTC,CASSIRQGLHEQYF
NA,TRBJ2-7,TRBV5-6,NA,TGTGCCAGCAGCTTGCAGTTCGGGTTTCCCTACGAGCAGTACTTC,CASSLQFGFPYEQYF
NA,TRBJ1-2,TRBV19,NA,TGTGCCAGTAGTCCGACGCGGGGTGGCTACACCTTC,CASSPTRGGYTF
NA,TRBJ2-3,TRBV2,NA,TGTGCCAGCAGTGATTTAAGCACAGATACGCAGTATTTT,CASSDLSTDTQYF
NA,TRBJ2-1,TRBV7-7,TRBD2,TGTGCTAGCAGCCAAGGGCCAGCGGGAGGAAATGAGCAGTTCTTC,CASSQGPAGGNEQFF